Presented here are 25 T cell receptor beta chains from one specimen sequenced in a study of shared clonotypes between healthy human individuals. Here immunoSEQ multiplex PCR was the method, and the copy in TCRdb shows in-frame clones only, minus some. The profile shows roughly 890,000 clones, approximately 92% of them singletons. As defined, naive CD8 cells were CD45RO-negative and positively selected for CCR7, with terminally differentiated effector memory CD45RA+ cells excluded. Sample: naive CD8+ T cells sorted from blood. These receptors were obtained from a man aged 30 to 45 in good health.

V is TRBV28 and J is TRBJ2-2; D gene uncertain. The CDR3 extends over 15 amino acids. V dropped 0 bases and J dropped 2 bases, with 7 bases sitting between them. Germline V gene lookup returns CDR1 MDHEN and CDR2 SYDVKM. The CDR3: CASSLWGANTGELFF. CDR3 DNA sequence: TGTGCCAGCAGTTTATGGGGTGCCAACACCGGGGAGCTGTTTTTT.

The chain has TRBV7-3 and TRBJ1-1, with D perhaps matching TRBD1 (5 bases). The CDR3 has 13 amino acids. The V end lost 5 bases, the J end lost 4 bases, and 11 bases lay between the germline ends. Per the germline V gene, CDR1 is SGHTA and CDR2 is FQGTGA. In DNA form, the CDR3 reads TGTGCCAGCAGCCACGGGACGGGCACTGAAGCTTTCTTT. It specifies CASSHGTGTEAFF.

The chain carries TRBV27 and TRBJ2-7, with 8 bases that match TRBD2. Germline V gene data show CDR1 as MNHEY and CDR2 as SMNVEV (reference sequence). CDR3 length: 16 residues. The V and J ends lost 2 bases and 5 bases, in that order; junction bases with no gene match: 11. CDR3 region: CASSLTEAGEKDEQYF. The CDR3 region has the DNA TGTGCCAGCAGTTTAACGGAAGCGGGAGAAAAGGACGAGCAGTACTTC.

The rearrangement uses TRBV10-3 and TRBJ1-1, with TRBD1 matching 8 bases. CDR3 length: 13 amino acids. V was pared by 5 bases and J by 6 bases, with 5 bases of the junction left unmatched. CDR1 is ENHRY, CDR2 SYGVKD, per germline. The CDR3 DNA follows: TGTGCCATCAGTCCGAGACAGGGGCCTGAAGCTTTCTTT. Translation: CAISPRQGPEAFF.

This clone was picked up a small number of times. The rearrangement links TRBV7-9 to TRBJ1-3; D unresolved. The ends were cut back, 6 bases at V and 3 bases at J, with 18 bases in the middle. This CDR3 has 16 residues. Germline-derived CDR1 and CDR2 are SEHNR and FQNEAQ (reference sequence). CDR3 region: CASRAVRGGLGNTIYF. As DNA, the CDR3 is TGTGCCAGCAGAGCCGTCCGGGGAGGGCTTGGAAACACCATATATTTT.

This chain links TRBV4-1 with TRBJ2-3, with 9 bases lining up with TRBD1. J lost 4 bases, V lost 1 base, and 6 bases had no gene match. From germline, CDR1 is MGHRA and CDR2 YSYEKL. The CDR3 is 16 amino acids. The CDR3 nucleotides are TGCGCCAGCAGCCAAGTGGGACAGGGAATCTCAGATACGCAGTATTTT. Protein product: CASSQVGQGISDTQYF.

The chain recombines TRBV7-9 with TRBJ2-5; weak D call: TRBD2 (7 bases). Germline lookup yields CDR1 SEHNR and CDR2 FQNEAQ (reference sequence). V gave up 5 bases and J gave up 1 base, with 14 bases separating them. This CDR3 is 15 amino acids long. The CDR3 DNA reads TGTGCCAGCAGCGCCGGGGGAGGGGGCCAAGAGACCCAGTACTTC. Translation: CASSAGGGGQETQYF. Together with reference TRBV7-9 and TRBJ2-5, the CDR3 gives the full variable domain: DTGVSQNPRHKITKRGQNVTFRCDPISEHNRLYWYRQTLGQGPEFLTYFQNEAQLEKSRLLSDRFSAERPKGSFSTLEIQRTEQGDSAMYLCASSAGGGGQETQYFGPGTRLLVL.

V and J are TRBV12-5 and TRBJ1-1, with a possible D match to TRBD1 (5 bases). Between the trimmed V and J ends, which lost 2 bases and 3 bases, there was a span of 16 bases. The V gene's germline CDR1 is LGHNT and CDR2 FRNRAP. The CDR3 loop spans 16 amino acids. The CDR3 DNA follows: TGTGCTAGTGGTTTGAGGTTTGAGGGGCGCGACACTGAAGCTTTCTTT. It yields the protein CASGLRFEGRDTEAFF.

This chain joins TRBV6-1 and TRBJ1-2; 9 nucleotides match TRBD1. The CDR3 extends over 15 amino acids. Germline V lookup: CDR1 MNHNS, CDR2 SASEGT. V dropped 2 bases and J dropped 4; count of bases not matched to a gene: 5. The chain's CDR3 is CASSEPDRGSYGYTF. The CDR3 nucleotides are TGTGCCAGCAGTGAACCCGACAGGGGGTCCTATGGCTACACCTTC.

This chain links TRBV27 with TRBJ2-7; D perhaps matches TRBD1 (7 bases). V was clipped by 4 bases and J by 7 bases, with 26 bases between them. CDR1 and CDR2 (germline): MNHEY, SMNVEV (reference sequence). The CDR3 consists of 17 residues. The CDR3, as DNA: TGTGCCAGCAGTTCTAGAGGTGGGAGGACAGGTTTGTCTGAGCAGTACTTC. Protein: CASSSRGGRTGLSEQYF.

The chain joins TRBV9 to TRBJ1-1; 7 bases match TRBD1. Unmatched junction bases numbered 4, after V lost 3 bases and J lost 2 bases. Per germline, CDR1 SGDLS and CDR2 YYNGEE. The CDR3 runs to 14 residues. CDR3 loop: CASSAWDSNTEAFF. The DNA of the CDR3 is TGTGCCAGCAGCGCATGGGACAGTAACACTGAAGCTTTCTTT.

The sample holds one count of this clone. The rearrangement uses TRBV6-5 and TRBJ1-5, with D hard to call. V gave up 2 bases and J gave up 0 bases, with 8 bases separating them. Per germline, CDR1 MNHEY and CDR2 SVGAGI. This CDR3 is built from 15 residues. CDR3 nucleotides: TGTGCCAGCAGTTACACCAGGAATAGCAATCAGCCCCAGCATTTT. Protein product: CASSYTRNSNQPQHF.

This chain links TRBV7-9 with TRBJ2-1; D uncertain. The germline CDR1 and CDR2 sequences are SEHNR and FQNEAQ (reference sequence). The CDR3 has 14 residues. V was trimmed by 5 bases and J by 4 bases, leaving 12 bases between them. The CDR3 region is CASSATDSYNEQFF. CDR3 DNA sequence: TGTGCCAGCAGCGCTACCGACTCATACAATGAGCAGTTCTTC.

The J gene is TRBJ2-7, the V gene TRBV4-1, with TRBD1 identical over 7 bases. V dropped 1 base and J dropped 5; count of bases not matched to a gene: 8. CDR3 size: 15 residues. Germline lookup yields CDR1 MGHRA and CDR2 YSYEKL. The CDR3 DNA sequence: TGCGCCAGCAGCCAAGGGCAGAACAGGGGCGACGAGCAGTACTTC. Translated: CASSQGQNRGDEQYF.

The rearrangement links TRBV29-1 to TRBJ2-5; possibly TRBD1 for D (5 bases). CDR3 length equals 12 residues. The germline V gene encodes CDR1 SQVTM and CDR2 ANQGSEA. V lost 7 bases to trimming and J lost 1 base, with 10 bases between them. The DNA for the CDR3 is TGCAGCGGAGATAGGGGCCAAGAGACCCAGTACTTC. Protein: CSGDRGQETQYF.

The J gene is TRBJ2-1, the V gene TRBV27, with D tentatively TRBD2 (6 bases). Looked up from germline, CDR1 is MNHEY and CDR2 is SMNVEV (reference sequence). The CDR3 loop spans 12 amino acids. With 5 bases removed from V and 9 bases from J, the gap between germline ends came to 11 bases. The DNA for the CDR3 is TGTGCCAGCAGTCTCCCCGGGGGTGAGCAGTTCTTC. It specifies CASSLPGGEQFF.

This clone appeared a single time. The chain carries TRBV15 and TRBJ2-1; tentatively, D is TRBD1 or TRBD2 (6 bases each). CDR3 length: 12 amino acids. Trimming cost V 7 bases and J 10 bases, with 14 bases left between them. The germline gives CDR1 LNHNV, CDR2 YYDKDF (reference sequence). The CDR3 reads CATKGGGLEQFF. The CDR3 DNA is TGTGCCACCAAGGGGGGAGGTTTGGAGCAGTTCTTC.

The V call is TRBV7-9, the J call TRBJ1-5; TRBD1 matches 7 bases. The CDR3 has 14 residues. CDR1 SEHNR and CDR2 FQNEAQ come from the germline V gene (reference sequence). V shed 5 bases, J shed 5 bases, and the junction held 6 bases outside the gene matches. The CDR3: CASSDRQGDQPQHF. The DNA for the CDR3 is TGTGCCAGCAGCGACCGCCAGGGGGATCAGCCCCAGCATTTT.

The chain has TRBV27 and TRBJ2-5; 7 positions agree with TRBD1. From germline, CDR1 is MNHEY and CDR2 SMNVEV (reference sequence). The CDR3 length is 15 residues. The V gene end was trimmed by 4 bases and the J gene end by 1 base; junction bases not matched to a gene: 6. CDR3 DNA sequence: TGTGCCAGCAGTTCCCTGACAGGGCCCCAAGAGACCCAGTACTTC. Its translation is CASSSLTGPQETQYF.

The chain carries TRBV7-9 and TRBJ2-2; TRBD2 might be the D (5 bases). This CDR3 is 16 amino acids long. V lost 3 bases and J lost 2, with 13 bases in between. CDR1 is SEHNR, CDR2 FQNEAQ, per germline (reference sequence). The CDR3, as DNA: TGTGCCAGCAGCTTTCCGGGATACAAAAACACCGGGGAGCTGTTTTTT. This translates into CASSFPGYKNTGELFF.

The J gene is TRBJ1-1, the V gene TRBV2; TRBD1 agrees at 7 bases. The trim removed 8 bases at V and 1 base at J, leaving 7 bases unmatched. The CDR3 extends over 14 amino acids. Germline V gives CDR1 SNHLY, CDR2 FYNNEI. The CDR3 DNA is TGTGCCAGCGGACAGGACCTTGGGAACACTGAAGCTTTCTTT. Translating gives CASGQDLGNTEAFF.

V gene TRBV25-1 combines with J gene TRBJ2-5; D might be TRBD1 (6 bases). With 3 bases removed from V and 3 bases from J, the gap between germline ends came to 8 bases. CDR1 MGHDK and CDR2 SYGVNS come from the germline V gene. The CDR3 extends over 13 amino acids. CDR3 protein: CASSDPGEETQYF. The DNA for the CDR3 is TGTGCCAGCAGTGACCCAGGGGAAGAGACCCAGTACTTC.

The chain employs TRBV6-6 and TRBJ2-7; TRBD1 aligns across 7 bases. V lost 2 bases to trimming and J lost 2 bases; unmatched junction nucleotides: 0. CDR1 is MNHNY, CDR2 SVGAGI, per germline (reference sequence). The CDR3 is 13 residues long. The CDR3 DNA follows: TGTGCCAGCAGTTACGACAGGGCCTACGAGCAGTACTTC. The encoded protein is CASSYDRAYEQYF.

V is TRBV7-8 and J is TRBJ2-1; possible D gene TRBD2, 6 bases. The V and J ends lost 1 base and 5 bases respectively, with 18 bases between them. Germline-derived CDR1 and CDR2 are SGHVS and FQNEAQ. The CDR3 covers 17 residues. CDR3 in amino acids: CASSLGAGFREDNEQFF. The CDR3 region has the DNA TGTGCCAGCAGCTTAGGTGCCGGTTTCAGGGAGGACAATGAGCAGTTCTTC.

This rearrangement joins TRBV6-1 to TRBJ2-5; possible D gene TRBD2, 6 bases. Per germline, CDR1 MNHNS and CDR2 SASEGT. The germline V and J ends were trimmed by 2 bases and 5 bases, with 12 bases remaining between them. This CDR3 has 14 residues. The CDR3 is CASSEFSGAETQYF. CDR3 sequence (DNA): TGTGCCAGCAGTGAATTTAGCGGAGCGGAGACCCAGTACTTC.